The 21 T cell receptor beta chains below all came from one sample that was sequenced in a study of blood T cell repertoires in COVID-19. Repertoires were generated with immunoSEQ multiplex PCR, while TCRdb's copy carries only in-frame clones and drops some. The sample holds roughly 350,000 clones, roughly 90% seen once. The specimen was peripheral blood. These TCRs come from a woman aged 50 to 65 with active or convalescent COVID-19.

CDR3 in DNA: TGTGCCAGTAGTATAGGTCCAGGAGGCGGCTACACCTTC. Encoded protein: CASSIGPGGGYTF. The V and J genes are TRBV19 and TRBJ1-2; D uncertain. The V end lost 1 base, the J end lost 8 bases, and 11 bases lay between the germline ends. Looked up from germline, CDR1 is LNHDA and CDR2 is SQIVND (reference sequence). The CDR3 has 13 residues.

This rearrangement joins TRBV14 to TRBJ1-2; the D gene is possibly TRBD1 (6 bases). CDR1 and CDR2 (germline): SGHDN, FVKESK. V was pared by 4 bases and J by 4 bases, with 16 bases between. The CDR3 consists of 15 residues. The CDR3 DNA reads as TGTGCCAGCAGCCTTACAGGGAAGAGGGTCTATGGCTACACCTTC. It translates to CASSLTGKRVYGYTF.

V and J are TRBV28 and TRBJ2-1, with 10 bases that match TRBD1. Germline CDR1 is MDHEN and CDR2 is SYDVKM. CDR3 length: 14 residues. With V trimmed by 4 bases and J by 6 bases, 3 bases remained unmatched. The chain's CDR3 is CASSWTGGFNEQFF. The CDR3, as DNA: TGTGCCAGCAGTTGGACAGGGGGGTTCAATGAGCAGTTCTTC.

J is TRBJ2-7 and V is TRBV13, with TRBD1 matching over 12 bases. The V segment lost 5 bases and the J segment 9 bases; nucleotides outside the gene matches: 14. Germline V lookup: CDR1 PRHDT, CDR2 FYEKMQ (reference sequence). This CDR3 region has 16 residues. The CDR3 loop is CASSRLNPGTGGLQYF. The CDR3 DNA is TGTGCCAGCAGCCGACTTAACCCCGGGACAGGGGGCTTGCAGTACTTC.

The V call is TRBV19, the J call TRBJ1-5; tentatively, D is TRBD1 (6 bases). The CDR3 is 19 amino acids. The V gene's germline CDR1 is LNHDA and CDR2 SQIVND (reference sequence). Trimming cost V 3 bases and J 0 bases, with 21 bases left between them. This CDR3 reads CASSIHLARGPYSNQPQHF. The CDR3, as DNA: TGTGCCAGTAGTATTCATCTTGCCAGGGGACCTTATAGCAATCAGCCCCAGCATTTT.

The V gene is TRBV7-2, the J gene TRBJ2-3, with 11 positions matching TRBD2. V shed 7 bases and J 0 bases; nucleotides not matched to a gene: 6. Germline assignment: CDR1 SGHTA and CDR2 FQGNSA. The CDR3 loop spans 16 amino acids. The CDR3 protein is CASNKRLAGSTDTQYF. CDR3 coding DNA: TGTGCCAGCAACAAACGACTAGCGGGGAGCACAGATACGCAGTATTTT.

This clone was observed once. The gene calls are TRBV21-1 and TRBJ1-1. TRBV21-1 is recorded as a pseudogene. This CDR3 comprises 14 residues. For the CDR3, the DNA is TGTGCCAGCAGCAAAGTCGAGGGGGGGACTGAAGCTTTCTTT. It encodes CASSKVEGGTEAFF.

This chain links TRBV5-1 with TRBJ2-1; TRBD1 aligns across 7 bases. Germline assignment: CDR1 SGHRS and CDR2 YFSETQ. The CDR3 length is 14 residues. Germline trimming cut 7 bases from V and 4 bases from J; bases unmatched to any gene: 8. The CDR3 nucleotides read TGCGCCAGCTATACAGGGGAAGGGTACAATGAGCAGTTCTTC. Translated, it gives CASYTGEGYNEQFF.

The chain couples TRBV4-3 to TRBJ2-1, with D possibly matching TRBD2 (6 bases). The V gene lost 4 bases and the J gene lost 10 bases, with 14 bases spanning the gap. This CDR3 is built from 13 residues. Germline V gene data show CDR1 as LGHNA and CDR2 as YSLEER. CDR3 region: CASSRQLGGEQFF. DNA for the CDR3: TGCGCCAGCAGCCGCCAACTAGGAGGGGAGCAGTTCTTC.

In its sample, this clone was seen once. V and J are TRBV3-1 (or the pseudogene TRBV3-2) and TRBJ2-3, with D maybe TRBD1 (5 bases). Trimming removed 4 bases from V and 0 bases from J, with 17 bases in between. The CDR3 has 17 amino acids. Germline assignment: CDR1 LGHDT and CDR2 YNNKEL (reference sequence). The CDR3 sequence is CASSRWFNRLSTDTQYF. CDR3 in DNA: TGTGCCAGCAGCCGCTGGTTTAACAGGTTGAGCACAGATACGCAGTATTTT.

CDR3 amino acids: CATNRDRNSPLHF. The DNA of the CDR3 is TGTGCCACCAACCGGGACAGAAATTCACCCCTCCACTTT. This rearrangement joins TRBV10-3 to TRBJ1-6; 7 bases are shared with TRBD1. Germline CDR1 and CDR2: ENHRY and SYGVKD. Germline trimming cut 10 bases from V and 7 bases from J; bases unmatched to any gene: 7. The CDR3 runs 13 residues.

J is TRBJ2-7 and V is TRBV3-1 (or the pseudogene TRBV3-2); tentative D call: TRBD1 (5 bases). The V end lost 0 bases, the J end lost 3 bases, and 15 bases lay between the germline ends. This CDR3 has 16 residues. CDR1 is LGHDT, CDR2 YNNKEL, per germline (reference sequence). The CDR3 here is CASSQDLRGHFYEQYF. For the CDR3, the DNA is TGTGCCAGCAGCCAAGATCTTCGCGGACACTTCTACGAGCAGTACTTC.

The rearrangement links TRBV11-2 to TRBJ2-5; TRBD2 aligns across 13 bases. The length of the CDR3 is 17 residues. Germline V gives CDR1 SGHAT, CDR2 FQNNGV. V dropped 1 base and J dropped 1; count of bases not matched to a gene: 3. The CDR3 bases are TGTGCCAGCAGCTTAGGACGGACTAGCGGGAGCCAAGAGACCCAGTACTTC. Translation gives CASSLGRTSGSQETQYF.

The chain carries TRBV6-1 and TRBJ1-2, with TRBD1 matching 11 bases. CDR3 length: 16 amino acids. Germline V gene sequence: CDR1 MNHNS, CDR2 SASEGT. V was clipped by 4 bases and J by 5 bases; unmatched bases: 9. CDR3 in amino acids: CASSGSDRGPLYGYTF. CDR3 sequence (DNA): TGTGCCAGCAGTGGGTCGGACAGGGGGCCCTTATATGGCTACACCTTC.

The chain combines TRBV9 with TRBJ2-1; 10 nucleotides align to TRBD2. CDR1 and CDR2 from the germline V gene are SGDLS and YYNGEE. V lost 1 base to trimming and J lost 8 bases; unmatched junction nucleotides: 12. The length of the CDR3 is 17 residues. The chain's CDR3 is CASSVWMSSGSQDEQFF. The DNA for the CDR3 is TGTGCCAGCAGCGTATGGATGTCTAGCGGGAGTCAGGATGAGCAGTTCTTC.

V and J are TRBV9 and TRBJ2-3; D gene uncertain. Trimming shortened V by 4 bases and J by 0 bases, and 12 bases separated the two germline ends. The V gene's germline CDR1 is SGDLS and CDR2 YYNGEE. The CDR3 loop spans 15 amino acids. CDR3 in DNA: TGTGCCAGCAGCCGTGAATTTACTAGCACAGATACGCAGTATTTT. Protein product: CASSREFTSTDTQYF.

The rearrangement joins TRBV15 to TRBJ1-4, with a possible D match to TRBD1 (5 bases). V was clipped by 1 base and J by 0 bases, with 12 bases between them. CDR1 is LNHNV and CDR2 is YYDKDF in the germline V gene (reference sequence). The CDR3 has 17 residues. This CDR3 reads CATSRGTPRTTNEKLFF. CDR3 nucleotides: TGTGCCACCAGCAGAGGGACACCGCGAACAACTAATGAAAAACTGTTTTTT.

V and J are TRBV2 and TRBJ2-5; D is possibly TRBD1 (6 bases). Looked up from germline, CDR1 is SNHLY and CDR2 is FYNNEI. There are 15 residues in the CDR3. V was clipped by 0 bases and J by 5 bases, with 13 bases between them. The CDR3 is CASSEALGGGETQYF. In DNA, the CDR3 is TGTGCCAGCAGTGAAGCGCTAGGGGGTGGGGAGACCCAGTACTTC.

The rearrangement joins TRBV7-8 to TRBJ2-7; 9 bases align to TRBD1. Trimming at V came to 3 bases and at J to 3 bases, leaving 12 bases not matched to a gene. Germline V lookup: CDR1 SGHVS, CDR2 FQNEAQ. CDR3 size: 17 residues. The DNA for the CDR3 is TGTGCCAGCAGCTTTAGGGACAGGGAGTCCCACAACTACGAGCAGTACTTC. This encodes CASSFRDRESHNYEQYF.

V usage is TRBV7-3 and J usage is TRBJ2-1; the match to TRBD2 covers 11 bases. The CDR3 runs 14 residues. Germline CDR1 and CDR2: SGHTA and FQGTGA. J lost 9 bases, V lost 4 bases, and 5 bases had no gene match. For the CDR3, the DNA is TGTGCCAGCAGCTCACTAGCGGGAGTCGGTGAGCAGTTCTTC. This encodes CASSSLAGVGEQFF.

The CDR3 here is CASSLDRGAGELFF. The CDR3, as DNA: TGTGCCAGCAGCCTAGACAGGGGGGCCGGGGAGCTGTTTTTT. V is TRBV6-5 and J is TRBJ2-2; 9 nucleotides agree with TRBD1. V lost 6 bases to trimming and J lost 6 bases; unmatched junction nucleotides: 5. In germline, CDR1 is MNHEY, CDR2 SVGAGI. The CDR3 sequence is 14 residues long.